This T cell receptor beta chain was identified during a study of T cell responses to AZD1222 COVID-19 vaccine. V was cut by 6 bases and J by 4 bases, with 11 bases left in between. The germline V gene encodes CDR1 SQVTM and CDR2 ANQGSEA. The CDR3 consists of 12 residues. Comment on this clone: Its antigen is still unknown.

Method: immunoSEQ multiplex PCR; TCRdb's copy keeps in-frame clones and lacks some. The table records fewer than 75,000 clones, roughly 85% of them present only once. The study's findings and limits: Elevations in Spike-specific TCR breadth and depth followed administration of two AZD1222 doses. Researchers report vaccine-associated CD4 TCRs spanning spike, with dominance at 160-218 and 743-854. Donors were largely white British and mainly female; clonal diversity was possibly underestimated. At baseline, seropositivity was found in only six or seven AZD1222 recipients.

The sample here was peripheral blood, taken on day 0 of AZD1222 vaccination. The clonotype originates from an adult in good health. The rearrangement joins TRBV29-1 to TRBJ2-3; no firm D call. The CDR3: CSVAATADTQYF. The CDR3, as DNA: TGCAGCGTGGCAGCCACCGCAGATACGCAGTATTTT.